This TCR beta chain is drawn from a study of blood T cell repertoires in COVID-19. Germline V gives CDR1 MGHDK, CDR2 SYGVNS. V was pared by 6 bases and J by 8 bases, with 13 bases between. The CDR3 covers 12 residues. The assay was immunoSEQ multiplex PCR, and TCRdb's table has in-frame clones only and misses some. The repertoire holds roughly 200,000 clones, with about nine tenths as singletons. V and J are TRBV25-1 and TRBJ1-2; unclear D gene. The origin of this receptor is a young man with active or convalescent COVID-19. Material for sequencing was peripheral blood. This chain's CDR3 is CASRRVGYGYTF. For the CDR3, the DNA is TGTGCCAGCAGGCGGGTTGGTTACGGCTACACCTTC.